Below, 15 T cell receptor beta chains from the same sample are listed, as sequenced in a study of cytomegalovirus exposure and HLA in healthy donors. The PCR had 60 Vbeta and 13 Jbeta primers. Repertoires were generated with immunoSEQ multiplex PCR, while TCRdb's copy carries only in-frame clones and drops some. Among approximately 110,000 clones, roughly four fifths were seen once, and the ten largest hold 4% to 4.5%. Sequenced input: PBMCs. These receptors came from a woman aged 50 to 60 in good health and CMV-seropositive.

The chain carries TRBV6-4 and TRBJ2-7; 10 bases are shared with TRBD2. The CDR3 is 15 amino acids. V lost 5 bases to trimming and J lost 1 base; unmatched junction nucleotides: 5. The V gene's germline CDR1 is MRHNA and CDR2 SNTAGT. CDR3 nucleotide sequence: TGTGCCAGCAGTTTCGGACTAGCGGATTCCTACGAGCAGTACTTC. Its translation: CASSFGLADSYEQYF.

The chain combines TRBV5-1 with TRBJ1-2; 8 bases map to TRBD1. There are 14 residues in the CDR3. Germline CDR1 is SGHRS and CDR2 is YFSETQ. J was trimmed by 6 bases and V by 1 base; bases with no gene match: 5. The CDR3 sequence is CASSLQGAQDGYTF. The CDR3 DNA reads as TGCGCCAGCAGCTTGCAGGGGGCTCAGGATGGCTACACCTTC.

The chain has TRBV9 and TRBJ1-6; no definite D call. Germline V gives CDR1 SGDLS, CDR2 YYNGEE. V was cut by 1 base and J by 5 bases, with 4 bases left in between. The length of the CDR3 is 13 residues. CDR3 sequence: CASSVQNNSPLHF. For the CDR3, the DNA is TGTGCCAGCAGCGTACAGAATAATTCACCCCTCCACTTT.

The chain employs TRBV7-2 and TRBJ1-4, with D perhaps TRBD1 (6 bases). Germline V gene lookup returns CDR1 SGHTA and CDR2 FQGNSA. This CDR3 has 19 residues. V shed 1 base and J shed 3 bases, with 21 bases lying between them. The CDR3 nucleotides are TGTGCCAGCAGCTTAGGCTCGGGGGGCTGGGTCAACTCTAATGAAAAACTGTTTTTT. This gives the protein CASSLGSGGWVNSNEKLFF.

This clone was seen a few times. This chain connects TRBV28 to TRBJ2-7; a weak D match, TRBD2 (5 bases). The V end was cut by 2 bases, the J end by 2 bases, with 13 bases between. Germline V lookup: CDR1 MDHEN, CDR2 SYDVKM. This CDR3 is built from 15 residues. As DNA, the CDR3 is TGTGCCAGCAGTTTAGCCCCCGACGGGACCTACGAGCAGTACTTC. Protein sequence: CASSLAPDGTYEQYF. The full variable domain, its missing parts supplied by reference TRBV28 and TRBJ2-7, is DVKVTQSSRYLVKRTGEKVFLECVQDMDHENMFWYRQDPGLGLRLIYFSYDVKMKEKGDIPEGYSVSREKKERFSLILESASTNQTSMYLCASSLAPDGTYEQYFGPGTRLTVT.

The chain links TRBV20-1 to TRBJ2-7; TRBD2 is a possible D gene (5 bases). CDR3 length: 11 residues. V dropped 4 bases and J dropped 7 bases, with 11 bases sitting between them. Germline assignment: CDR1 DFQATT and CDR2 SNEGSKA (reference sequence). The CDR3 spells CSATGLIEQYF. The CDR3 DNA reads as TGCAGTGCTACAGGACTGATTGAGCAGTACTTC.

This clone turned up a few times. The chain carries TRBV10-3 and TRBJ2-7; 11 positions agree with TRBD1. Germline trimming cut 6 bases from V and 2 bases from J; bases unmatched to any gene: 3. The CDR3 has 14 residues. Germline V gene lookup returns CDR1 ENHRY and CDR2 SYGVKD. The CDR3 coding sequence is TGTGCCATCAGGGGGGACAGGGGGACCTACGAGCAGTACTTC. Translation gives CAIRGDRGTYEQYF.

A remark on this clone: The junction shows a germline mismatch at one end, possibly a read error. The chain links TRBV5-1 to TRBJ1-2; possible D gene TRBD1, 6 bases. The CDR3 spans 15 residues. CDR1 SGHRS and CDR2 YFSETQ come from the germline V gene. CDR3 region: CASRGARQGLYDYTF. The CDR3 region has the DNA TGCGCCAGCAGGGGTGCTCGTCAGGGGCTGTATGACTACACCTTC.

Only one count was recorded for this clone. V usage is TRBV5-4 and J usage is TRBJ2-3; 8 bases are shared with TRBD1. Per germline, CDR1 SGHNT and CDR2 YYREEE (reference sequence). Trimming at V came to 4 bases and at J to 2 bases, leaving 6 bases not matched to a gene. There are 15 residues in the CDR3. The CDR3 coding sequence is TGTGCCAGCAGCACGGACAGGGACCACACAGATACGCAGTATTTT. Amino acid sequence: CASSTDRDHTDTQYF.

The gene calls are TRBV7-7 and TRBJ2-1; 8 bases align to TRBD2. There are 16 residues in the CDR3. V shed 2 bases, J shed 5 bases, and the junction held 8 bases outside the gene matches. CDR1 SSHAT and CDR2 FNYEAQ come from the germline V gene (reference sequence). The CDR3 spells CASSLLSGGKDNEQFF. The CDR3 DNA sequence: TGTGCCAGCAGCTTACTGTCGGGGGGGAAAGACAATGAGCAGTTCTTC.

The chain employs TRBV29-1 and TRBJ2-1, with D tentatively TRBD2 (6 bases). The V end was cut by 7 bases, the J end by 0 bases, with 10 bases between. Per germline, CDR1 SQVTM and CDR2 ANQGSEA. The CDR3 has 13 amino acids. The DNA of the CDR3 is TGCAGCGGGAGGGAAGGCTCCTACAATGAGCAGTTCTTC. Its protein is CSGREGSYNEQFF.

Only one count was recorded for this clone. The chain carries TRBV10-3 and TRBJ1-2; D gene unclear. Per germline, CDR1 ENHRY and CDR2 SYGVKD. The CDR3 length is 13 residues. V lost 0 bases and J lost 4, with 6 bases in between. CDR3 protein: CAISESAFYGYTF. CDR3 coding DNA: TGTGCCATCAGTGAGTCAGCCTTCTATGGCTACACCTTC.

V is TRBV25-1 and J is TRBJ1-4; TRBD1 might be the D (6 bases). This CDR3 region has 16 residues. Germline V lookup: CDR1 MGHDK, CDR2 SYGVNS. Trimming removed 0 bases at V and 8 bases at J, with 16 bases between. The CDR3 coding sequence is TGTGCCAGCAGTGAATATCAAGGGGGGGTTGGAGAAAAACTGTTTTTT. Its translation is CASSEYQGGVGEKLFF. Drawing the rest from reference TRBV25-1 and TRBJ1-4, the complete variable domain is EADIYQTPRYLVIGTGKKITLECSQTMGHDKMYWYQQDPGMELHLIHYSYGVNSTEKGDLSSESTVSRIRTEHFPLTLESARPSHTSQYLCASSEYQGGVGEKLFFGSGTQLSVL.

To note about this clone: Other DNA sequences in the sample encode the same CDR3. The J gene is TRBJ2-2, the V gene TRBV9; weak D call: TRBD2 (6 bases). Trimming took off 0 bases at V and 1 base at J, with 10 bases between the two ends. This CDR3 has 16 residues. The V gene's germline CDR1 is SGDLS and CDR2 YYNGEE. The CDR3 bases are TGTGCCAGCAGCGTAGCAGGGCGGGGGAACACCGGGGAGCTGTTTTTT. As protein: CASSVAGRGNTGELFF.

V and J are TRBV28 and TRBJ2-4; weak D call: TRBD1 (6 bases). The length of the CDR3 is 13 residues. Trimming removed 4 bases at V and 7 bases at J, with 11 bases between. Germline values: CDR1 MDHEN, CDR2 SYDVKM. CDR3 region: CASSSGQSNIQYF. The CDR3 bases are TGTGCCAGCAGTTCTGGACAGTCCAACATTCAGTACTTC.